The 17 T cell receptor beta chains below all came from one sample that was sequenced in a study of blood T cell repertoires in COVID-19. The data were produced by immunoSEQ multiplex PCR, yet TCRdb's version contains in-frame clones alone and is incomplete. The sample carries over 100,000 clones, more than 85% recorded once. The sample taken for sequencing was peripheral blood. These receptors originate from a man aged 55-75 years with COVID-19, enrolled during active disease.

V gene TRBV6-5 combines with J gene TRBJ1-6; 8 bases are a match to TRBD1. The CDR3 runs to 15 residues. V gave up 6 bases and J gave up 6 bases; unmatched junction bases: 7. Germline V gene lookup returns CDR1 MNHEY and CDR2 SVGAGI. CDR3 loop: CASRGGTGANSPLHF. CDR3 in DNA: TGTGCCAGCAGGGGCGGGACAGGCGCTAATTCACCCCTCCACTTT.

The gene calls are TRBV19 and TRBJ1-1, with TRBD1 as a possible D gene (5 bases). The CDR3 contains 16 residues. Germline V lookup: CDR1 LNHDA, CDR2 SQIVND (reference sequence). Trimming left V 5 bases short and J 0 bases short, with 16 bases between. The CDR3, as DNA: TGTGCCAGTAGTGCACAATCCAGGGACTTGAACACTGAAGCTTTCTTT. Its translation is CASSAQSRDLNTEAFF.

The chain carries TRBV6-5 and TRBJ2-7; TRBD1 agrees at 7 bases. V lost 5 bases, J lost 3 bases, and 10 bases stayed unmatched. The CDR3 runs to 15 residues. Per the germline V gene, CDR1 is MNHEY and CDR2 is SVGAGI. Here the CDR3 DNA reads TGTGCCAGCAGTCAAACAGGGGCTGGTCACTACGAGCAGTACTTC. Translating gives CASSQTGAGHYEQYF.

The chain carries TRBV7-8 and TRBJ1-5; 7 bases are a match to TRBD1. CDR1 and CDR2 from the germline V gene are SGHVS and FQNEAQ. CDR3 length equals 14 residues. The V gene end was trimmed by 5 bases and the J gene end by 1 base; junction bases not matched to a gene: 2. CDR3 nucleotide sequence: TGTGCCAGCAGCGCGGGACAGAGCAATCAGCCCCAGCATTTT. The encoded protein is CASSAGQSNQPQHF.

This rearrangement joins TRBV3-1 (or the pseudogene TRBV3-2) to TRBJ1-2; unclear D gene. The V gene lost 1 base and the J gene lost 5 bases, with 14 bases spanning the gap. This CDR3 is 15 amino acids long. Germline assignment: CDR1 LGHDT and CDR2 YNNKEL (reference sequence). The CDR3 DNA reads TGTGCCAGCAGCCAAGGAACGGGGAAAGGGTATGGCTACACCTTC. It translates to CASSQGTGKGYGYTF.

The chain couples TRBV11-3 to TRBJ2-7, with 10 nucleotides matching TRBD1. With V trimmed by 1 base and J by 6 bases, 0 bases remained unmatched. Germline-derived CDR1 and CDR2 are SGHNT and YENEEA. This CDR3 has 13 amino acids. CDR3 in amino acids: CASSLGTGGEQYF. In DNA, the CDR3 is TGTGCCAGCAGCTTAGGGACAGGGGGCGAGCAGTACTTC.

The chain recombines TRBV7-2 with TRBJ2-3; 8 positions match TRBD2. The CDR3 is 15 amino acids. Trimming removed 4 bases from V and 6 bases from J; junction bases left unmatched: 9. The V gene's germline CDR1 is SGHTA and CDR2 FQGNSA. CDR3 in amino acids: CASSSPGGARDTQYF. For the CDR3, the DNA is TGTGCCAGCAGCTCCCCCGGGGGGGCAAGGGATACGCAGTATTTT.

J is TRBJ2-5 and V is TRBV18; 7 nucleotides match TRBD2. The CDR3 loop spans 15 amino acids. V gave up 2 bases and J gave up 3 bases; unmatched junction bases: 6. Germline V gene lookup returns CDR1 KGHSH and CDR2 LQKENI. CDR3 DNA: TGTGCCAGCTCACCAATGAGGGGAGGGGAAGAGACCCAGTACTTC. This gives the protein CASSPMRGGEETQYF.

V usage is TRBV30 and J usage is TRBJ1-1, with a tentative D call TRBD1 (5 bases). The CDR3 length is 13 residues. Germline CDR1 is GTSNPN and CDR2 is SVGIG (reference sequence). The germline V and J ends were trimmed by 2 bases and 3 bases, with 10 bases remaining between them. The CDR3 loop is CAWSLRQYTEAFF. The CDR3 bases are TGTGCCTGGAGTCTGAGACAGTACACTGAAGCTTTCTTT.

The chain employs TRBV15 and TRBJ1-1; no reliable D call. The V gene's germline CDR1 is LNHNV and CDR2 YYDKDF (reference sequence). The CDR3 consists of 17 residues. Trimming took off 1 base at V and 1 base at J, with 16 bases between the two ends. CDR3 in amino acids: CATSRGPWGGRNTEAFF. The CDR3 nucleotides are TGTGCCACCAGCAGAGGCCCTTGGGGTGGGAGGAACACTGAAGCTTTCTTT.

The chain uses TRBV3-1 (or the pseudogene TRBV3-2) and TRBJ2-7; the D gene is possibly TRBD2 (6 bases). The V end lost 1 base, the J end lost 9 bases, and 10 bases lay between the germline ends. Looked up from germline, CDR1 is LGHDT and CDR2 is YNNKEL (reference sequence). The CDR3 loop spans 12 amino acids. In nucleotides, the CDR3 is TGTGCCAGCAGCCAAGGAGGAGGGTGGCAGTACTTC. As protein: CASSQGGGWQYF.

This chain connects TRBV6-6 to TRBJ2-4, with TRBD2 identical over 12 bases. The germline V gene encodes CDR1 MNHNY and CDR2 SVGAGI (reference sequence). The junction had 13 bases not matched to a gene; V was cut back by 10 bases and J by 9 bases. This CDR3 has 15 residues. The CDR3 DNA reads TGTGCCACCAACCCGGGACTAGCGGGTGTGGGCATTCAGTACTTC. Protein product: CATNPGLAGVGIQYF.

The V call is TRBV7-9, the J call TRBJ2-7; 7 bases line up with TRBD1. Trimming at V came to 6 bases and at J to 0 bases, leaving 5 bases not matched to a gene. The germline V gene has CDR1 SEHNR and CDR2 FQNEAQ (reference sequence). The CDR3 has 14 amino acids. The CDR3 nucleotides are TGTGCCAGCAGTCCCGGGACAGACTCCTACGAGCAGTACTTC. Translating it yields CASSPGTDSYEQYF. The whole variable domain, remainder taken from reference TRBV7-9 and TRBJ2-7, is DTGVSQNPRHKITKRGQNVTFRCDPISEHNRLYWYRQTLGQGPEFLTYFQNEAQLEKSRLLSDRFSAERPKGSFSTLEIQRTEQGDSAMYLCASSPGTDSYEQYFGPGTRLTVT.

This chain connects TRBV18 to TRBJ1-4; TRBD1 agrees at 7 bases. Germline assignment: CDR1 KGHSH and CDR2 LQKENI. This CDR3 spans 16 amino acids. V lost 1 base and J lost 1; bases outside the gene matches: 3. The CDR3 bases are TGTGCCAGCTCACCACAGGGGGCGCGAACTAATGAAAAACTGTTTTTT. This gives the protein CASSPQGARTNEKLFF. Full variable domain (outside the CDR3, taken from reference TRBV18 and TRBJ1-4): NAGVMQNPRHLVRRRGQEARLRCSPMKGHSHVYWYRQLPEEGLKFMVYLQKENIIDESGMPKERFSAEFPKEGPSILRIQQVVRGDSAAYFCASSPQGARTNEKLFFGSGTQLSVL.

Details on this clone: Different DNA sequences within this sample yield the same CDR3. V is TRBV19 and J is TRBJ1-3, with no clear D. V shed 4 bases and J shed 4 bases, with 5 bases lying between them. CDR3 length: 12 amino acids. Per germline, CDR1 LNHDA and CDR2 SQIVND (reference sequence). The CDR3 here is CASSTRGNTIYF. The CDR3 region has the DNA TGTGCCAGTAGTACCCGGGGAAACACCATATATTTT. Full variable domain (remainder filled in from reference TRBV19 and TRBJ1-3): DGGITQSPKYLFRKEGQNVTLSCEQNLNHDAMYWYRQDPGQGLRLIYYSQIVNDFQKGDIAEGYSVSREKKESFPLTVTSAQKNPTAFYLCASSTRGNTIYFGEGSWLTVV.

The genes are TRBV30 and TRBJ1-6, with a weak D call TRBD1 (6 bases). The germline gives CDR1 GTSNPN, CDR2 SVGIG (reference sequence). Trimming left V 4 bases short and J 7 bases short, with 11 bases between. The CDR3 is 13 amino acids. The CDR3 spells CAWTGTRNSPLHF. The CDR3 DNA follows: TGTGCCTGGACCGGGACAAGAAATTCACCCCTCCACTTT.

This chain links TRBV4-1 with TRBJ2-3; TRBD2 agrees at 8 bases. Germline values: CDR1 MGHRA, CDR2 YSYEKL. The junction had 2 bases not matched to a gene; V was cut back by 0 bases and J by 0 bases. The CDR3 consists of 16 residues. The CDR3 bases are TGCGCCAGCAGCCAAGAGCCTAGCGGGAGCACAGATACGCAGTATTTT. This gives the protein CASSQEPSGSTDTQYF.